Here is one T cell receptor delta chain with its context. Its antigen is currently not known. A read error likely explains why the TCRdb protein, taken from a much larger clone, differs from this DNA's translation at residue 13; the protein shown is translated from the DNA. The data were taken from a study of γδ T cells in repeated Plasmodium falciparum infection (dated by TCRdb to the early 2020s). For the wider study: In the natural-infection arm, Malian children exposed to intense seasonal malaria transmission were enrolled and compared against age and gender matched Australian children. Samples from controlled-infection subjects were taken at baseline, just before selected infections, and 21 days after each infection. Malian gammadelta TCR repertoires were analysed cross-sectionally during no-transmission periods and were analysed longitudinally across acute febrile malaria episodes. Four controlled human malaria infections were administered to five malaria-naive U.S. adults over 644 days by bites from P. falciparum NF54-infected Anopheles stephensi mosquitoes. The study examined how repeated Plasmodium falciparum infection shapes the human gammadelta T cell repertoire, using natural infection in Mali and controlled human malaria infection. Overall study outcomes, separate from this receptor: The Malian cohort came from a small rural village of predominantly one ethnic group, limiting generalizability. In Vdelta2-negative, largely Vdelta1+, gammadelta TCR repertoires, repeated controlled infections appeared to drive waves of new clonotype selection. Vgamma9/Vdelta2+ TCR repertoires kept a highly stable polyclonal repertoire across time and infection, and many TCRgamma sequences overlapped between individuals. Vdelta2-negative gammadelta TCR repertoires from Malian children appeared more clonally expanded, less diverse and less shared than those of Australian children. Because the controlled-infection cohort was small, analysis of inter-individual variability in gammadelta T cell responses was limited.

For bulk TCR repertoire analysis, Vgamma9/Vdelta2+ and Vdelta2-negative gammadelta T cell populations were flow-sorted out of peripheral blood mononuclear cells. Libraries were constructed by multiplex PCR. Sequenced on an Illumina MiSeq. Both TCR gamma (TRG) and TCR delta (TRD) chains were sequenced from each sorted gammadelta T cell sample. As for how the authors treated the data: The repertoire analyses used clonotype tree plots, the accumulated frequency of the top 20 clonotypes, and diversity index (DI) and D75 metrics. TCRdb reprocessed the public reads with the caller CATT; rows with the same DNA were merged afterwards. TCRdb's processing, not the study's, gives the V and J calls here. This sample holds 50,000 or so delta-chain clones; roughly 1.6% were observed only once. 6.5% to 9.5% of the sample goes to the ten largest clones. The CDR3 sequence holds 17 residues, the cysteine and phenylalanine included. The only DNA kept is the CDR3, 51 bases in frame from the first base. The V end loses 5 bases and the J end loses 11 bases, and a stretch of 27 bases separates them. The germline V gene encodes CDR1 TSWWSYY and CDR2 QGS.

The receptor was derived from a pool of human donors (malaria-infected and uninfected, not separated). Recombination linked TRDV1 to TRDJ2; TRDD3 is perhaps the D gene, given 6 matching bases. The sequenced sample consisted of gamma-delta T cells from blood. The bases read TGTGCTCTTGGGCCTGGGCTGGGGCCCAGTAGGGAGGACCAACTCTTCTTT. It is translated as CALGPGLGPSREDQLFF.